Presented here are 18 T cell receptor beta chains from one specimen sequenced in a study of blood T cell repertoires in COVID-19. Sequencing used immunoSEQ multiplex PCR; TCRdb keeps in-frame clones, though not all of them. The table includes roughly 370,000 clones, approximately 90% detected once. Sequencing was carried out using PBMCs or T cells enriched from blood (not recorded which). These TCRs come from a woman aged 45-65 years who had recovered from COVID-19.

The chain links TRBV18 to TRBJ2-1; 9 bases are a match to TRBD2. This CDR3 has 17 residues. V shed 2 bases, J shed 6 bases, and the junction held 11 bases outside the gene matches. Per the germline V gene, CDR1 is KGHSH and CDR2 is LQKENI. The CDR3 region is CASSPKEAGGPGNEQFF. The CDR3 DNA is TGTGCCAGCTCACCAAAGGAGGCGGGGGGGCCAGGCAATGAGCAGTTCTTC. Variable domain in full (rest from reference TRBV18 and TRBJ2-1): NAGVMQNPRHLVRRRGQEARLRCSPMKGHSHVYWYRQLPEEGLKFMVYLQKENIIDESGMPKERFSAEFPKEGPSILRIQQVVRGDSAAYFCASSPKEAGGPGNEQFFGPGTRLTVL.

The V gene is TRBV19, the J gene TRBJ1-4; the match to TRBD1 covers 8 bases. Per germline, CDR1 LNHDA and CDR2 SQIVND (reference sequence). V lost 6 bases to trimming and J lost 7 bases; unmatched junction nucleotides: 7. This CDR3 contains 14 residues. The CDR3 DNA reads TGTGCCAGTAGGACAGGGGTTGGAGGTGAAAAACTGTTTTTT. Its protein is CASRTGVGGEKLFF.

The V and J genes are TRBV29-1 and TRBJ1-1; D not certain. The CDR3 contains 11 residues. The V end lost 7 bases, the J end lost 7 bases, and 13 bases lay between the germline ends. The germline CDR1 and CDR2 sequences are SQVTM and ANQGSEA. For the CDR3, the DNA is TGCAGCGCTGCCGAGCCTGGTGAAGCTTTCTTT. It encodes CSAAEPGEAFF.

V and J are TRBV11-2 and TRBJ2-3, with D perhaps matching TRBD1 (5 bases). The V end lost 1 base, the J end lost 6 bases, and 14 bases lay between the germline ends. Germline CDR1 is SGHAT and CDR2 is FQNNGV. There are 15 residues in the CDR3. The DNA for the CDR3 is TGTGCCAGCAGCTTAGGGGGCGGACCGACGGATACGCAGTATTTT. Translating gives CASSLGGGPTDTQYF.

The chain uses TRBV30 and TRBJ1-1; maybe TRBD1 (6 bases). The CDR3 length is 15 residues. Deletions cut 3 bases from V and 12 bases from J, with 26 bases between. The germline V gene encodes CDR1 GTSNPN and CDR2 SVGIG (reference sequence). The CDR3 is CAWREGVTLTGETFF. The CDR3 coding sequence is TGTGCCTGGAGGGAAGGAGTGACCTTGACAGGCGAGACTTTCTTT.

This chain joins TRBV2 and TRBJ2-3; TRBD2 might be the D (6 bases). The CDR3 has 14 residues. With 10 bases removed from V and 6 bases from J, the gap between germline ends came to 20 bases. The V gene's germline CDR1 is SNHLY and CDR2 FYNNEI. CDR3 DNA: TGTGCCACCGGGGGTTCGGGGGTCAGGGATACGCAGTATTTT. This sequence encodes CATGGSGVRDTQYF.

V and J are TRBV2 and TRBJ2-2, with a possible D match to TRBD1 (5 bases). The CDR3 sequence is 12 residues long. Trimming shortened V by 6 bases and J by 6 bases, and 8 bases separated the two germline ends. The germline V gene encodes CDR1 SNHLY and CDR2 FYNNEI. The CDR3, as DNA: TGTGCCAGCAGATGGGGCCCCGGGGAGCTGTTTTTT. Translating it yields CASRWGPGELFF.

The chain employs TRBV5-1 and TRBJ1-4; D call uncertain. Germline V gene lookup returns CDR1 SGHRS and CDR2 YFSETQ. This CDR3 spans 18 amino acids. V gave up 4 bases and J gave up 0 bases, with 19 bases separating them. CDR3 residues: CASSPRWRSLSTNEKLFF. Here the CDR3 DNA reads TGCGCCAGCAGCCCTCGTTGGAGAAGCTTATCAACTAATGAAAAACTGTTTTTT.

The J gene is TRBJ2-2, the V gene TRBV2; 8 bases agree with TRBD1. Germline CDR1 reads SNHLY; CDR2 reads FYNNEI. Unmatched junction bases numbered 6, after V lost 2 bases and J lost 13 bases. The CDR3 has 13 amino acids. CDR3 protein: CASSETPGQGLFF. The CDR3 DNA is TGTGCCAGCAGTGAAACACCAGGACAGGGGCTGTTTTTT.

This clone showed up just once. The chain uses TRBV7-8 and TRBJ1-6, with D perhaps matching TRBD1 (6 bases). Germline V lookup: CDR1 SGHVS, CDR2 FQNEAQ. V lost 5 bases, J lost 0 bases, and 32 bases lay in between. This CDR3 contains 23 residues. The CDR3 region has the DNA TGTGCCAGCAGCCCCAAATTCGTGGGGGCTACGCCGACTCCGAGCTCCTATAATTCACCCCTCCACTTT. Amino acid sequence: CASSPKFVGATPTPSSYNSPLHF. The full variable domain, in which reference TRBV7-8 and TRBJ1-6 provide the parts outside the CDR3, is GAGVSQSPRYKVAKRGQDVALRCDPISGHVSLFWYQQALGQGPEFLTYFQNEAQLDKSGLPSDRFFAERPEGSVSTLKIQRTQQEDSAVYLCASSPKFVGATPTPSSYNSPLHFGNGTRLTVT.

The rearrangement links TRBV30 to TRBJ1-6, with D perhaps TRBD1 (6 bases). The CDR3 runs to 13 residues. V lost 4 bases and J lost 7, with 11 bases in between. Germline CDR1 reads GTSNPN; CDR2 reads SVGIG (reference sequence). The CDR3 region has the DNA TGTGCCTGGAATGGGGGGGGCAATTCACCCCTCCACTTT. Amino acids: CAWNGGGNSPLHF.

As DNA, the CDR3 is TGTGCCACCAGGGAGGCCTACAATGAGCAGTTCTTC. It is translated as CATREAYNEQFF. The chain joins TRBV5-5 to TRBJ2-1, with TRBD2 as a possible D gene (6 bases). Looked up from germline, CDR1 is SGHKS and CDR2 is YYEKEE (reference sequence). The CDR3 loop spans 12 amino acids. V was trimmed by 9 bases and J by 2 bases, leaving 9 bases between them. The full variable domain, completed using reference TRBV5-5 and TRBJ2-1, is DAGVTQSPTHLIKTRGQQVTLRCSPISGHKSVSWYQQVLGQGPQFIFQYYEKEERGRGNFPDRFSARQFPNYSSELNVNALLLGDSALYLCATREAYNEQFFGPGTRLTVL.

The gene calls are TRBV2 and TRBJ2-5, with TRBD1 as a possible D gene (5 bases). This CDR3 comprises 16 residues. Germline V gene sequence: CDR1 SNHLY, CDR2 FYNNEI. V was clipped by 0 bases and J by 2 bases, with 13 bases between them. The CDR3: CASSEAQDDRQETQYF. The CDR3 region has the DNA TGTGCCAGCAGTGAAGCCCAGGACGACAGACAAGAGACCCAGTACTTC.

Of note for this clone: At one end, the junction sequence differs from germline, possibly due to a read error. The V gene is TRBV5-1, the J gene TRBJ1-1; TRBD1 matches 8 bases. Germline V gives CDR1 SGHRS, CDR2 YFSETQ. CDR3 size: 15 residues. CDR3 loop: CASSEGQGANAEAFF. Here the CDR3 DNA reads TGCGCCAGCAGCGAGGGCCAGGGGGCGAACGCTGAAGCTTTCTTT.

The chain is built from TRBV9 and TRBJ2-1; D gene unclear. V was trimmed by 2 bases and J by 4 bases, leaving 7 bases between them. Germline lookup yields CDR1 SGDLS and CDR2 YYNGEE. CDR3 length: 13 amino acids. The DNA for the CDR3 is TGTGCCAGCAGCGTTGGAGTGTACAATGAGCAGTTCTTC. Translated, it gives CASSVGVYNEQFF.

This chain links TRBV4-1 with TRBJ2-7; possibly TRBD2 for D (6 bases). The CDR3 runs 14 residues. Germline-derived CDR1 and CDR2 are MGHRA and YSYEKL. V was shortened by 4 bases and J by 6 bases, with 16 bases between the two germline ends. Here the CDR3 reads CASSPMDRGSEQYF. The CDR3, as DNA: TGCGCCAGCAGCCCGATGGACCGGGGGAGCGAGCAGTACTTC.

The rearrangement joins TRBV19 to TRBJ1-5, with D unclear. The length of the CDR3 is 15 residues. Germline V gene sequence: CDR1 LNHDA, CDR2 SQIVND (reference sequence). The germline V and J ends were trimmed by 4 bases and 6 bases, with 16 bases remaining between them. CDR3 region: CASSKDPTAGQPQHF. The CDR3 DNA reads TGTGCCAGTAGTAAAGACCCTACTGCCGGTCAGCCCCAGCATTTT.

The chain is built from TRBV2 and TRBJ1-1, with 10 bases lining up with TRBD1. Germline CDR1 and CDR2: SNHLY and FYNNEI. The V and J ends lost 6 bases and 2 bases, in that order; junction bases with no gene match: 6. CDR3 length: 15 amino acids. The CDR3: CASRETGGSNTEAFF. The CDR3 region has the DNA TGTGCCAGCAGAGAGACAGGGGGCAGTAACACTGAAGCTTTCTTT.